These 5 T cell receptor beta chains came from one sample sequenced in a study of T cell responses to AZD1222 COVID-19 vaccine. TCRdb's table, derived via immunoSEQ multiplex PCR, lists solely in-frame clones and lacks some. In the table there are 80,000 to 100,000 clones, approximately 85% of which are singletons. Sequences were derived from peripheral blood, sampled on day 0 of AZD1222 vaccination. Receptors were obtained from an adult in good health.

This CDR3 is CASSLVADNEQFF. Written as DNA, the CDR3 is TGTGCCAGCAGCTTAGTAGCGGACAATGAGCAGTTCTTC. The chain joins TRBV11-3 to TRBJ2-1, with D possibly matching TRBD2 (6 bases). The CDR3 sequence is 13 residues long. V was trimmed by 1 base and J by 5 bases, leaving 6 bases between them. The germline V gene has CDR1 SGHNT and CDR2 YENEEA.

The V gene is TRBV5-6, the J gene TRBJ1-6; D uncertain. The ends were cut back, 2 bases at V and 8 bases at J, with 5 bases in the middle. CDR1 and CDR2 (germline): SGHDT, YYEEEE. The CDR3 is made up of 12 amino acids. The CDR3 reads CASSLWDSPLHF. The CDR3 bases are TGTGCCAGCAGCTTATGGGATTCACCCCTCCACTTT.

The CDR3 region is CASSLVGTVNEQFF. The CDR3 nucleotides read TGTGCCAGCAGCTTGGTCGGAACGGTCAATGAGCAGTTCTTC. The J gene is TRBJ2-1, the V gene TRBV5-8; D unresolved. CDR3 length: 14 residues. Between the trimmed V and J ends, which lost 0 bases and 6 bases, there was a span of 10 bases. Per germline, CDR1 SGHTS and CDR2 YDEGEE. The full variable domain, completed using reference TRBV5-8 and TRBJ2-1, is EAGVTQSPTHLIKTRGQQATLRCSPISGHTSVYWYQQALGLGLQFLLWYDEGEERNRGNFPPRFSGRQFPNYSSELNVNALELEDSALYLCASSLVGTVNEQFFGPGTRLTVL.

This rearrangement joins TRBV2 to TRBJ1-4; maybe TRBD1 (5 bases). The CDR3 covers 14 residues. CDR1 and CDR2 from the germline V gene are SNHLY and FYNNEI. The ends were cut back, 7 bases at V and 1 base at J, with 10 bases in the middle. The CDR3 DNA reads as TGTGCCAGCACCTCGGGGGTAACTAATGAAAAACTGTTTTTT. This encodes CASTSGVTNEKLFF. The entire variable domain, with the rest obtained from reference TRBV2 and TRBJ1-4, is as follows: EPEVTQTPSHQVTQMGQEVILRCVPISNHLYFYWYRQILGQKVEFLVSFYNNEISEKSEIFDDQFSVERPDGSNFTLKIRSTKLEDSAMYFCASTSGVTNEKLFFGSGTQLSVL.

This clone was observed a handful of times. V and J are TRBV6-4 and TRBJ1-6; tentative D call: TRBD1 (5 bases). This CDR3 contains 15 residues. Per the germline V gene, CDR1 is MRHNA and CDR2 is SNTAGT. V was trimmed by 6 bases and J by 6 bases, leaving 15 bases between them. CDR3 amino acids: CASSEGSGTNSPLHF. The CDR3 nucleotides read TGTGCCAGCAGCGAAGGTTCGGGGACTAATTCACCCCTCCACTTT.